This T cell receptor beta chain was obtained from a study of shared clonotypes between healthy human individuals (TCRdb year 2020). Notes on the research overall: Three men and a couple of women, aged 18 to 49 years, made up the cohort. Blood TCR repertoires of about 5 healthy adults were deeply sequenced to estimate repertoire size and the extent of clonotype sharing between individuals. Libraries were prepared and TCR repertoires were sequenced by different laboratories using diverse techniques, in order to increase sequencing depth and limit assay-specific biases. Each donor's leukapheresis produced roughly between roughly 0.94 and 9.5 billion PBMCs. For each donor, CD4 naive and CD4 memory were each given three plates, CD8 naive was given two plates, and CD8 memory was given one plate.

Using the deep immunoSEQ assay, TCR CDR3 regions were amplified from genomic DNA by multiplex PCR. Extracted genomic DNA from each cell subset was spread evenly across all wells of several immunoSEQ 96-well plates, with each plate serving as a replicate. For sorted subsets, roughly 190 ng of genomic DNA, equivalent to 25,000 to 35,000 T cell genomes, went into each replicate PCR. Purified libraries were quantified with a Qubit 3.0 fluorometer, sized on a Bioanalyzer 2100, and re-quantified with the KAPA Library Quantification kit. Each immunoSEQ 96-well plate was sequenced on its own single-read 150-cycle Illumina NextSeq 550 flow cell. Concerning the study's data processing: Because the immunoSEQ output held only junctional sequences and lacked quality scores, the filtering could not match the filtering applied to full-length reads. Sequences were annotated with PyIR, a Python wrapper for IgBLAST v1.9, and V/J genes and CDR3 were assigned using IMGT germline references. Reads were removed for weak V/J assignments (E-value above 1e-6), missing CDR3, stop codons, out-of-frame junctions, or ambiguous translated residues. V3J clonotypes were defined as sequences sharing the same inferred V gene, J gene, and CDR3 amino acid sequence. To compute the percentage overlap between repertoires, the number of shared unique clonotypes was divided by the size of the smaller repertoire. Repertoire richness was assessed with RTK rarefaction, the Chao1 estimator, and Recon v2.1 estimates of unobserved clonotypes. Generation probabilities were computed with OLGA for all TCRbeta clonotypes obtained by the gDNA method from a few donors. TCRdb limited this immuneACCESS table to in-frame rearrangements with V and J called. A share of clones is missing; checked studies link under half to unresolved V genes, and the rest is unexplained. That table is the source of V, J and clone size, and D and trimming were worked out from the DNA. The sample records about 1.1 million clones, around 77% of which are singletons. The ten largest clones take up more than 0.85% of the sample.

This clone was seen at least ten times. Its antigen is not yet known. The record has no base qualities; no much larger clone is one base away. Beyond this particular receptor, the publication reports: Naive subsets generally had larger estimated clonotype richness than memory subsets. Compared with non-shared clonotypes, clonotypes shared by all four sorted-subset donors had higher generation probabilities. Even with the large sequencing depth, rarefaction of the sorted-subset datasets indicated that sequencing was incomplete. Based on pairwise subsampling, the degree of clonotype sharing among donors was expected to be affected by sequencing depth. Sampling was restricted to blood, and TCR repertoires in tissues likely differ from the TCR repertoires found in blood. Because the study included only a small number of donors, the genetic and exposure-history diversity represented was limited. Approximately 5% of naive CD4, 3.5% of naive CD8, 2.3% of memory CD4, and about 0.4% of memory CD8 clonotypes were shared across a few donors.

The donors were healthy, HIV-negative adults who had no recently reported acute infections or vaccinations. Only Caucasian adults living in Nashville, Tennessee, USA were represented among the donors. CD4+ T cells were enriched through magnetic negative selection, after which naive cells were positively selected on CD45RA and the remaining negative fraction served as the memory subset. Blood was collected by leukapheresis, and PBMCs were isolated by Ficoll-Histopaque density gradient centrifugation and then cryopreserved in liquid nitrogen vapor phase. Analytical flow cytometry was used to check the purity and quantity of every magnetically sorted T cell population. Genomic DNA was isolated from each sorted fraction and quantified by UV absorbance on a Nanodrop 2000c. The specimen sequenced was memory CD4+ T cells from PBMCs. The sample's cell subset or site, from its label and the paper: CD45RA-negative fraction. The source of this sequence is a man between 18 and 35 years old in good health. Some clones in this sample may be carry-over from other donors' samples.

The DNA reads as follows: TGTGCCAGCAGCTTGCCCGCGGGTAGCGGGAAATACGAGCAGTACTTC. Its protein reads: CASSLPAGSGKYEQYF. The V and J genes are TRBV7-8 and TRBJ2-7; 8 nucleotides in the junction match TRBD2. Counted from cysteine to phenylalanine, this CDR3 has 16 amino acids. Just CDR3 DNA is preserved here, 48 bases in frame from base 1. Germline trimming: 3 bases from V, 4 bases from J; junction bases outside gene matches: 11. CDR1 and CDR2 are read off the germline V gene as SGHVS and FQNEAQ.